This TCR beta chain was captured in a study of monozygotic twins with inflammatory bowel disease. Points from the study as a whole: Patient-specific immunosuppressive treatments may have made repertoires more variable.

TCRdb reanalyzed the 5' RACE reads, giving one entry per CDR3 protein sequence and no DNA. Its table records a few hundred thousand distinct CDR3 sequences. Per germline, CDR1 MNHNY and CDR2 SVGAGI (reference sequence). This CDR3 region has 14 residues. Remarks on this clonotype: Its antigen remains unidentified.

The chain carries TRBV6-6 and TRBJ2-1; no DNA is available, so the TRBD1 call from TCRdb remains unchecked. The source material was blood. The clonotype comes from a human donor with ulcerative colitis or Crohn's disease, or a healthy co-twin of an affected twin (not recorded which). The CDR3 loop is CASSSGGTYNEQFF.